Listed here are 3 T cell receptor beta chains from one sample, sequenced in a study of blood T cells in healthy people across ages. The authors ran a second PCR of about 7 to 11 cycles using a sample-barcoded 5' primer and a J-beta primer mix. TCRdb analysed the 5' RACE reads with MiXCR anew, one entry per CDR3 protein. The table has 1.5 million to 2 million distinct CDR3 sequences, 40% to 55% seen once. The sample comprised blood. Receptor source: a middle-aged woman in good health.

This chain uses TRBV29-1 with TRBJ1-5; tentative D call: TRBD1 (5 bases). The V and J ends lost 5 bases and 7 bases respectively, with 12 bases between them. The CDR3 runs to 12 residues. Germline lookup yields CDR1 SQVTM and CDR2 ANQGSEA. For the CDR3, the DNA is TGCAGCGTTAGGACAACCGGGCAGCCCCAGCATTTT. Its translation is CSVRTTGQPQHF.

This sequence joins TRBV3-1 and TRBJ2-1, with no clear D. V was clipped by 2 bases and J by 6 bases, with 8 bases between them. Germline V lookup: CDR1 LGHDT, CDR2 YNNKEL (reference sequence). There are 13 residues in the CDR3. The CDR3 sequence is CASSQYFGNEQFF. The CDR3 nucleotides are TGTGCCAGCAGCCAATACTTCGGCAATGAGCAGTTCTTC.

At least ten counts were recorded for this clonotype. A much more abundant neighbour one base away suggests this may be a read error. V gene TRBV6-4 combines with J gene TRBJ2-1; 12 bases map to TRBD2. CDR1 is MRHNA and CDR2 is SNTAGT in the germline V gene. The trim removed 2 bases at V and 6 bases at J, leaving 2 bases unmatched. The CDR3 length is 15 residues. The CDR3 here is CASSDASGGVNEQFF. The CDR3 DNA sequence: TGTGCCAGCAGTGACGCTAGCGGGGGGGTCAATGAGCAGTTCTTC.